The source of this T cell receptor beta chain is a study of early stage breast cancer tumors. At the level of the study: Most invasive tumors, about 75% of the 16, were ER+/PR+/HER2-. The ER+/PR+/HER2- tumors included 7 or 8 ductal and a few lobular carcinomas.

Study-wide findings and caveats: Tumors had 2 to 3-fold higher T cell density than normal breast. Blood repertoires resembled normal breast more than tumor.

The CDR3 is 14 residues long. V gave up 3 bases and J gave up 5 bases, with 10 bases separating them. CDR1 and CDR2 (germline): SGHTA, FQGTGA. Using immunoSEQ multiplex PCR, the repertoire was profiled, and TCRdb retains in-frame clones only, with some absent. The sample records a few thousand clones, just under 70% being singletons. As for this clone: As yet, its antigen is unknown.

The rearrangement uses TRBV7-3 and TRBJ2-2; tentatively, D is TRBD2 (5 bases). The sequenced sample was breast tumor tissue. The receptor comes from a person aged 40 to 49 with breast cancer. CDR3 residues: CASSLGVGTGELFF. The CDR3 coding sequence is TGTGCCAGCAGCTTGGGAGTTGGGACCGGGGAGCTGTTTTTT.